The clone carrying this T cell receptor (beta chain) showed up just a few times. Its specificity is not known. The investigators reverse transcribed all of the isolated RNA, so they sequenced expressed TCRB transcripts. Naive, central memory and regulatory T cell samples yielded around 3.3 million reads on average. TCRdb's copy holds only in-frame clones and misses some; the assay was immunoSEQ multiplex PCR. Of 500,000 to 800,000 clones in the sample, 9.5% to 15% are singletons; the top ten hold more than 0.1%. These data come from a study of beta chain features in type 1 diabetes. Findings and limits, study-wide: Whatever favoring of shorter templates PCR might show would apply equally to patients and controls. Fewer insertions but more deletions were seen at VDJ junctions in type 1 diabetes patients. In every one of the four CD4+ subsets, TCRB CDR3s were moderately but significantly shorter in Type 1 diabetes patients.

The CDR3 spans 13 residues. Germline V gene sequence: CDR1 GTSNPN, CDR2 SVGIG (reference sequence). Trimming removed 5 bases at V and 6 bases at J, with 14 bases between. Each population that was sorted was more than 95% pure. The sample taken for sequencing was naive CD4+ T cells from blood. The TCR comes from a man younger than 40 with type 1 diabetes. V usage is TRBV30 and J usage is TRBJ2-1; D is uncertain. This CDR3 reads CAWSVRIRNEQFF. In DNA, the CDR3 is TGTGCCTGGTCGGTGCGAATTCGCAATGAGCAGTTCTTC.